Presented here are 21 T cell receptor beta chains from one specimen sequenced in a study of PD-1 blockade in classical Hodgkin lymphoma. The patients all showed relapse after autologous stem cell transplantation, while their brentuximab vedotin exposure varied. Sequencing used immunoSEQ multiplex PCR; TCRdb keeps in-frame clones, though not all of them. The profile shows 50,000 to 75,000 clones, approximately 90% of them singletons. Specimen: peripheral blood mononuclear cells (PBMCs), collected at baseline. The receptors here all came from a human donor with classical Hodgkin lymphoma.

This chain connects TRBV28 to TRBJ1-2, with TRBD1 matching over 8 bases. Germline values: CDR1 MDHEN, CDR2 SYDVKM. The length of the CDR3 is 15 residues. Germline trimming cut 6 bases from V and 4 bases from J; bases unmatched to any gene: 10. In DNA, the CDR3 is TGTGCCAGCAGCAAACTTTCGACAGGGGCCTATGGCTACACCTTC. Its translation: CASSKLSTGAYGYTF.

V usage is TRBV10-3 and J usage is TRBJ2-7, with D maybe TRBD1 (6 bases). The CDR3 runs 12 residues. Germline V gene sequence: CDR1 ENHRY, CDR2 SYGVKD. V lost 8 bases, J lost 0 bases, and 8 bases lay in between. CDR3 loop: CAIRDISYEQYF. DNA for the CDR3: TGTGCCATCCGGGACATCTCCTACGAGCAGTACTTC.

The CDR3 DNA is TGTGCCAGCAGCTTAGGACCGGGGGGGACCTACGAGCAGTACTTC. Encoded protein: CASSLGPGGTYEQYF. The chain recombines TRBV11-1 with TRBJ2-7; TRBD2 agrees at 8 bases. The ends lost 1 base at V and 2 bases at J; junction bases unmatched: 4. This CDR3 spans 15 amino acids. CDR1 and CDR2 (germline): SGHAT, FQDESV (reference sequence).

The genes are TRBV19 and TRBJ1-5, with 7 bases aligning to TRBD1. With 9 bases clipped from V and 4 bases from J, the junction kept 6 bases outside the gene matches. Germline lookup yields CDR1 LNHDA and CDR2 SQIVND (reference sequence). The CDR3 runs to 13 residues. The CDR3 DNA follows: TGTGCCAGCAATGACAGGGAGAATCAGCCCCAGCATTTT. Encoded protein: CASNDRENQPQHF.

This chain connects TRBV9 to TRBJ2-5; no firm D call. The V gene lost 0 bases and the J gene lost 4 bases, with 13 bases spanning the gap. Germline-derived CDR1 and CDR2 are SGDLS and YYNGEE. This CDR3 has 15 residues. The CDR3 DNA reads TGTGCCAGCAGCGTAGATATACCAAGTCGAGAGACCCAGTACTTC. This gives the protein CASSVDIPSRETQYF.

J is TRBJ2-5 and V is TRBV30, with 12 bases fitting TRBD2. Trimming took 8 bases from V and 3 from J; bases not matched to a gene: 7. Germline V gene lookup returns CDR1 GTSNPN and CDR2 SVGIG (reference sequence). The CDR3 runs to 14 residues. In DNA form, the CDR3 reads TGTGCCCACGATACTAGCGGGGGGAAAGAGACCCAGTACTTC. Encoded protein: CAHDTSGGKETQYF.

The V and J genes are TRBV14 and TRBJ1-1; D is perhaps TRBD1 (6 bases). The V gene's germline CDR1 is SGHDN and CDR2 FVKESK. The CDR3 is made up of 14 amino acids. V was shortened by 0 bases and J by 3 bases, with 8 bases between the two germline ends. CDR3 region: CASSQDPGDTEAFF. The CDR3 DNA follows: TGTGCCAGCAGCCAAGATCCAGGGGACACTGAAGCTTTCTTT.

This chain connects TRBV7-8 to TRBJ2-1; the match to TRBD1 covers 9 bases. V shed 5 bases and J 6 bases; nucleotides not matched to a gene: 11. CDR1 is SGHVS and CDR2 is FQNEAQ in the germline V gene. This CDR3 has 16 residues. CDR3 amino acids: CASSHRRRQGGNEQFF. CDR3 in DNA: TGTGCCAGCAGCCACCGCCGGAGACAGGGGGGCAATGAGCAGTTCTTC.

The chain is built from TRBV19 and TRBJ1-2; no reliable D call. V was shortened by 4 bases and J by 8 bases, with 8 bases between the two germline ends. The CDR3 loop spans 11 amino acids. Germline V gene lookup returns CDR1 LNHDA and CDR2 SQIVND (reference sequence). The CDR3 nucleotides read TGTGCCAGTAGTACCGTGAGGGGCTACACCTTC. It specifies CASSTVRGYTF.

The chain links TRBV7-9 to TRBJ1-3; D unclear. Germline loops: CDR1 SEHNR, CDR2 FQNEAQ (reference sequence). Trimming took 1 base from V and 3 from J, leaving 7 bases between them. The CDR3 has 14 amino acids. The CDR3 DNA reads TGTGCCAGCAGCTTAGGCGGGGATGGAAACACCATATATTTT. Protein: CASSLGGDGNTIYF. The whole variable domain, filled in from reference TRBV7-9 and TRBJ1-3, reads DTGVSQNPRHKITKRGQNVTFRCDPISEHNRLYWYRQTLGQGPEFLTYFQNEAQLEKSRLLSDRFSAERPKGSFSTLEIQRTEQGDSAMYLCASSLGGDGNTIYFGEGSWLTVV.

This chain joins TRBV27 and TRBJ2-7; no clear D. The CDR3 contains 14 residues. V lost 7 bases to trimming and J lost 1 base, with 14 bases between them. From germline, CDR1 is MNHEY and CDR2 SMNVEV (reference sequence). The CDR3 reads CASNSIQGSYEQYF. The CDR3 bases are TGTGCCAGCAATTCGATACAAGGGTCCTACGAGCAGTACTTC.

The V call is TRBV11-2, the J call TRBJ1-6; a weak D match, TRBD1 (6 bases). With 3 bases removed from V and 3 bases from J, the gap between germline ends came to 12 bases. This CDR3 region has 16 residues. The V gene's germline CDR1 is SGHAT and CDR2 FQNNGV. The CDR3 DNA reads TGTGCCAGCAGCTTGCAGGGGATGGACTATAATTCACCCCTCCACTTT. It translates to CASSLQGMDYNSPLHF. Filled out from reference TRBV11-2 and TRBJ1-6, the complete variable domain reads EAGVAQSPRYKIIEKRQSVAFWCNPISGHATLYWYQQILGQGPKLLIQFQNNGVVDDSQLPKDRFSAERLKGVDSTLKIQPAKLEDSAVYLCASSLQGMDYNSPLHFGNGTRLTVT.

This clone has only a few counts. V and J are TRBV21-1 and TRBJ2-3; the table gives TRBD1 as D, unverified against the DNA. TRBV21-1 is assigned pseudogene status. There are 16 residues in the CDR3. CDR3 amino acids: CASEQGAVTSTDTQYF. The CDR3 coding sequence is TGTGCCAGCGAGCAGGGGGCCGTAACTAGCACAGATACGCAGTATTTT.

The gene calls are TRBV9 and TRBJ2-1; 12 bases agree with TRBD2. The CDR3 is made up of 16 amino acids. V trimming: 4 bases; J trimming: 4 bases; junction bases outside the gene matches: 6. CDR1 and CDR2 from the germline V gene are SGDLS and YYNGEE. The CDR3 DNA reads TGTGCCAGCAGCCTCAGGCTAGCGGGGGGGTACAATGAGCAGTTCTTC. Translating gives CASSLRLAGGYNEQFF. The complete variable domain, with remaining parts taken from reference TRBV9 and TRBJ2-1, reads DSGVTQTPKHLITATGQRVTLRCSPRSGDLSVYWYQQSLDQGLQFLIQYYNGEERAKGNILERFSAQQFPDLHSELNLSSLELGDSALYFCASSLRLAGGYNEQFFGPGTRLTVL.

This sequence joins TRBV10-1 and TRBJ2-7; unclear D gene. This CDR3 has 13 amino acids. CDR1 WNHNN and CDR2 SYGVQD come from the germline V gene (reference sequence). V was shortened by 5 bases and J by 2 bases, with 10 bases between the two germline ends. Written as DNA, the CDR3 is TGCGCCAGCAGTCCGGGCCCAACCTACGAGCAGTACTTC. Translated, it gives CASSPGPTYEQYF.

J is TRBJ2-5 and V is TRBV5-1; 9 bases agree with TRBD1. The CDR3 runs to 13 residues. The germline gives CDR1 SGHRS, CDR2 YFSETQ. The J segment lost 4 bases and the V segment lost 4 bases, leaving 2 bases of the junction unmatched. The chain's CDR3 is CASSPDRGETQYF. The DNA of the CDR3 is TGCGCCAGCAGCCCGGACAGGGGAGAGACCCAGTACTTC.

The V call is TRBV2, the J call TRBJ2-3, with 9 bases identical to TRBD1. Trimming cost V 2 bases and J 4 bases; bases outside gene matches: 1. There are 14 residues in the CDR3. Germline V CDR1 and CDR2: SNHLY, FYNNEI. This chain's CDR3 is CASSETGGADTQYF. The CDR3 nucleotides are TGTGCCAGCAGTGAAACAGGGGGCGCAGATACGCAGTATTTT.

CDR3 coding DNA: TGTGCCAGCAGCTCCCCTAGACAGGACTATGGCTACACCTTC. It translates to CASSSPRQDYGYTF. J is TRBJ1-2 and V is TRBV7-9; a weak D match, TRBD1 (6 bases). Germline lookup yields CDR1 SEHNR and CDR2 FQNEAQ (reference sequence). CDR3 length: 14 residues. Between the trimmed V and J ends, which lost 4 bases and 3 bases, there was a span of 12 bases.

The chain couples TRBV13 to TRBJ2-7, with 14 bases matching TRBD2. The ends lost 5 bases at V and 4 bases at J; junction bases unmatched: 7. The CDR3 totals 16 residues. CDR1 and CDR2 from the germline V gene are PRHDT and FYEKMQ (reference sequence). Written as DNA, the CDR3 is TGTGCCAGCAGCGATACGGGACTAGCGGGAGAATACGAGCAGTACTTC. It specifies CASSDTGLAGEYEQYF.

This rearrangement joins TRBV7-3 to TRBJ1-6, with 7 nucleotides matching TRBD1. The junction had 5 bases not matched to a gene; V was cut back by 5 bases and J by 10 bases. The germline CDR1 and CDR2 sequences are SGHTA and FQGTGA. CDR3 length: 13 residues. The CDR3 nucleotides read TGTGCCAGCAGCGCCGACAGGGACTCACCCCTCCACTTT. It yields the protein CASSADRDSPLHF. The whole variable domain, remainder taken from reference TRBV7-3 and TRBJ1-6, is GAGVSQTPSNKVTEKGKYVELRCDPISGHTALYWYRQSLGQGPEFLIYFQGTGAADDSGLPNDRFFAVRPEGSVSTLKIQRTERGDSAVYLCASSADRDSPLHFGNGTRLTVT.

The chain has TRBV10-1 and TRBJ2-3, with unresolved D. Looked up from germline, CDR1 is WNHNN and CDR2 is SYGVQD (reference sequence). This CDR3 region has 13 residues. The V gene lost 0 bases and the J gene lost 2 bases, with 3 bases spanning the gap. The CDR3 DNA sequence: TGCGCCAGCAGTGAGTCGATCACAGATACGCAGTATTTT. Residues: CASSESITDTQYF.